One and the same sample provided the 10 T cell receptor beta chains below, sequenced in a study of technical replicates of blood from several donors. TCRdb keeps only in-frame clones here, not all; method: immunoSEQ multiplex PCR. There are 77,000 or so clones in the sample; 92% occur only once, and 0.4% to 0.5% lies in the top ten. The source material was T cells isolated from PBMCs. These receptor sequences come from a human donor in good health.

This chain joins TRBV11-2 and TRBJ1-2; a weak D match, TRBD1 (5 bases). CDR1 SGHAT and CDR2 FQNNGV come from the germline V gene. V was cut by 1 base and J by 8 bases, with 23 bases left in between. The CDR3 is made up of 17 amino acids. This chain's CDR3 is CASSLVAPWQGPVGYTF. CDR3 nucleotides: TGTGCCAGCAGCTTAGTAGCCCCGTGGCAGGGCCCGGTGGGCTACACCTTC.

CDR3 DNA: TGTGCCAGCAGCTACTGGACACATAGCACAGATACGCAGTATTTT. It encodes CASSYWTHSTDTQYF. The rearrangement uses TRBV11-3 and TRBJ2-3, with D perhaps matching TRBD1 (5 bases). This CDR3 has 15 residues. The V and J ends lost 4 bases and 0 bases respectively, with 11 bases between them. Germline V CDR1 and CDR2: SGHNT, YENEEA.

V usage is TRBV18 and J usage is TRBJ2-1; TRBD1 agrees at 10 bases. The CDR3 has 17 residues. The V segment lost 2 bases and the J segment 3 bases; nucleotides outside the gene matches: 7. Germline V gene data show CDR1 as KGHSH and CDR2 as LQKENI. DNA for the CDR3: TGTGCCAGCTCACCAACGGGGACAGGGGTAGGCTACAATGAGCAGTTCTTC. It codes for CASSPTGTGVGYNEQFF.

The DNA for the CDR3 is TGTGCCATCAGAGGAGAGCGGGGACCCAAGTTGGAGACCCAGTACTTC. This codes for CAIRGERGPKLETQYF. J is TRBJ2-5 and V is TRBV10-3; 7 bases fit TRBD2. The CDR3 has 16 amino acids. The V segment lost 6 bases and the J segment 5 bases; nucleotides outside the gene matches: 15. CDR1 and CDR2 from the germline V gene are ENHRY and SYGVKD.

The chain's CDR3 is CASSQDRQGAEAFF. Written as DNA, the CDR3 is TGCGCCAGCAGCCAAGACCGTCAGGGGGCTGAAGCTTTCTTT. V is TRBV4-3 and J is TRBJ1-1, with 7 nucleotides matching TRBD1. CDR3 length: 14 amino acids. The J segment lost 6 bases and the V segment lost 0 bases, leaving 4 bases of the junction unmatched. The germline gives CDR1 LGHNA, CDR2 YSLEER.

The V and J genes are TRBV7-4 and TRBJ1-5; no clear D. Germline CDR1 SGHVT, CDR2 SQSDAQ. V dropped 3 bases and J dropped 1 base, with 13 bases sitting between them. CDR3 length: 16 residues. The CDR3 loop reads CASSFGKAGSNQPQHF. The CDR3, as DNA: TGTGCCAGCAGCTTCGGGAAGGCCGGGAGCAATCAGCCCCAGCATTTT.

For the CDR3, the DNA is TGCGCCAGCAGCCAAGTAGGAGCGGACTACGAGCAGTACTTC. Encoded protein: CASSQVGADYEQYF. The chain is built from TRBV4-1 and TRBJ2-7; D might be TRBD2 (5 bases). Between the trimmed V and J ends, which lost 1 base and 3 bases, there was a span of 10 bases. CDR3 length: 14 amino acids. Germline V gene sequence: CDR1 MGHRA, CDR2 YSYEKL.

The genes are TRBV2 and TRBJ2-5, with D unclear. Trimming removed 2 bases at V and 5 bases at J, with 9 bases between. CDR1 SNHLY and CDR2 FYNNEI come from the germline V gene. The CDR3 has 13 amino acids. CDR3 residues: CASSEIRRETQYF. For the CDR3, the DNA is TGTGCCAGCAGTGAAATCCGTCGTGAGACCCAGTACTTC.

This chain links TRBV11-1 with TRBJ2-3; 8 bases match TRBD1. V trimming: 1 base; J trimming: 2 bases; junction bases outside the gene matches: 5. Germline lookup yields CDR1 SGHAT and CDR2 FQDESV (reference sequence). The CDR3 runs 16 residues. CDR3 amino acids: CASSLVGQGFTDTQYF. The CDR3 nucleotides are TGTGCCAGCAGCTTAGTAGGACAGGGTTTCACAGATACGCAGTATTTT.

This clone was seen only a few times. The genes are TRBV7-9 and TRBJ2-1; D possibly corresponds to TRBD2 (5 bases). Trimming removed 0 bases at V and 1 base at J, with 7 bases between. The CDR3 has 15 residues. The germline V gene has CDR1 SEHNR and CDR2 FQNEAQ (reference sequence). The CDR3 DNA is TGTGCCAGCAGCTTAGCGGGAGCATCCTACAATGAGCAGTTCTTC. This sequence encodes CASSLAGASYNEQFF.